This T cell receptor beta chain emerged from a study of cytomegalovirus exposure and HLA in healthy donors. Study observations and caveats: Fewer than 200 TCR beta chains were listed as cytomegalovirus-associated.

Per the germline V gene, CDR1 is SGHDT and CDR2 is YYEEEE. The CDR3 is 13 residues long. V was shortened by 0 bases and J by 8 bases, with 11 bases between the two germline ends. Produced via immunoSEQ multiplex PCR; TCRdb's table is partial and in-frame only. The sample yields some 130,000 clones, less than 95% seen once. Note on this clone: Its matching antigen is unknown.

The receptor was derived from a young man in good health and CMV-seropositive. The V call is TRBV5-6, the J call TRBJ1-2; D uncertain. The sequencing input was PBMCs. Written as DNA, the CDR3 is TGTGCCAGCAGCTTGGGGCCGCGGGGAGGCTACACCTTC. It is translated as CASSLGPRGGYTF. The full variable domain, in which reference TRBV5-6 and TRBJ1-2 provide the parts outside the CDR3, is DAGVTQSPTHLIKTRGQQVTLRCSPKSGHDTVSWYQQALGQGPQFIFQYYEEEERQRGNFPDRFSGHQFPNYSSELNVNALLLGDSALYLCASSLGPRGGYTFGSGTRLTVV.